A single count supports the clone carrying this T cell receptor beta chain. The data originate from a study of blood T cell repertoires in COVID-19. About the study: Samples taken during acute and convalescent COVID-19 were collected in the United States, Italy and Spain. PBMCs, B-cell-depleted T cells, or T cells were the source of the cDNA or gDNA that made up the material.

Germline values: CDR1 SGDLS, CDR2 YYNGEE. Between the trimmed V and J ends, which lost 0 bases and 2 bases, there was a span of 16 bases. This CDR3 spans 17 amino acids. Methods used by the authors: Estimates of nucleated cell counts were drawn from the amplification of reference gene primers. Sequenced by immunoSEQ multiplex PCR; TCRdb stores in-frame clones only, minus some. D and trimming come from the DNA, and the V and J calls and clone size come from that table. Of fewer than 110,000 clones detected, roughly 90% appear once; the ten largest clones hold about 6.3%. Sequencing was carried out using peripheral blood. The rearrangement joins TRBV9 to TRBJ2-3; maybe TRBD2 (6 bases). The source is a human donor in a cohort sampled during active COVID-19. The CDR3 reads CASSVGSLSGATDTQYF. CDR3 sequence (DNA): TGTGCCAGCAGCGTAGGGTCTCTTAGCGGAGCCACAGATACGCAGTATTTT.